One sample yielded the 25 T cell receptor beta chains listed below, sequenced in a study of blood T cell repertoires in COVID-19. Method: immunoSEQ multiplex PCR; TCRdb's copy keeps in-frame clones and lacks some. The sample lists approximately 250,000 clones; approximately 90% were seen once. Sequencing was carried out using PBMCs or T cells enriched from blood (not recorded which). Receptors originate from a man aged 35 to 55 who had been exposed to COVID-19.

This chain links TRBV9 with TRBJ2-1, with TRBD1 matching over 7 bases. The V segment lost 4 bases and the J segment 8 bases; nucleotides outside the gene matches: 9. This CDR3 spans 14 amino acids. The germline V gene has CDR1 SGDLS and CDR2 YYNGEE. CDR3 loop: CASSSFDRADEQFF. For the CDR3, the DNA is TGTGCCAGCAGCTCTTTCGACAGGGCCGATGAGCAGTTCTTC. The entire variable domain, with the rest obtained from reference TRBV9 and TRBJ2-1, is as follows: DSGVTQTPKHLITATGQRVTLRCSPRSGDLSVYWYQQSLDQGLQFLIQYYNGEERAKGNILERFSAQQFPDLHSELNLSSLELGDSALYFCASSSFDRADEQFFGPGTRLTVL.

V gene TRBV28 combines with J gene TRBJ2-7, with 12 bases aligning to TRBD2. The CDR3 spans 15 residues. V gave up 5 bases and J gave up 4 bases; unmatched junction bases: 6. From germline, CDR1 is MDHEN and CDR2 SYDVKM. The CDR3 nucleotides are TGTGCCAGCAGTGTAGGACTAGCGGGACTATACGAGCAGTACTTC. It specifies CASSVGLAGLYEQYF. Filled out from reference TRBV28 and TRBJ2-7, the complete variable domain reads DVKVTQSSRYLVKRTGEKVFLECVQDMDHENMFWYRQDPGLGLRLIYFSYDVKMKEKGDIPEGYSVSREKKERFSLILESASTNQTSMYLCASSVGLAGLYEQYFGPGTRLTVT.

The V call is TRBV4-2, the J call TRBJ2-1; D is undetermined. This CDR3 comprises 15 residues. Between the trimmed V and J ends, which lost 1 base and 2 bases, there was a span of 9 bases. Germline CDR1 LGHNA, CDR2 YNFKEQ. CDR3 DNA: TGTGCCAGCAGCCAAGGACAAGATCCCTACAATGAGCAGTTCTTC. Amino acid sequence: CASSQGQDPYNEQFF.

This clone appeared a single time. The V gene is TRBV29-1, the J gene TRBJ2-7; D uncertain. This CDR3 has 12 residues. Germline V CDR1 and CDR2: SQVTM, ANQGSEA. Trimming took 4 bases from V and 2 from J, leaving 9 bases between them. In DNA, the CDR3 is TGCAGCGTTGTACACGGAGCCTACGAGCAGTACTTC. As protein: CSVVHGAYEQYF.

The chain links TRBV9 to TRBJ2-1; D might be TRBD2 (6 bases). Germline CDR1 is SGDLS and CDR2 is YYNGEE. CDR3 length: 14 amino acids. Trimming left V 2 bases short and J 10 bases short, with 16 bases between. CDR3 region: CASSVRAGSREQFF. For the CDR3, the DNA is TGTGCCAGCAGCGTCAGGGCGGGATCAAGGGAGCAGTTCTTC.

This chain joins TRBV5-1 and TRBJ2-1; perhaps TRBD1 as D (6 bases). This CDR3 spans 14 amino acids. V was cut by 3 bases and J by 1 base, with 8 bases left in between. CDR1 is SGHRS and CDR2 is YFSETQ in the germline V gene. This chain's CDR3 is CASSSDSSYNEQFF. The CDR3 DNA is TGCGCCAGCAGCTCGGACAGTTCCTACAATGAGCAGTTCTTC.

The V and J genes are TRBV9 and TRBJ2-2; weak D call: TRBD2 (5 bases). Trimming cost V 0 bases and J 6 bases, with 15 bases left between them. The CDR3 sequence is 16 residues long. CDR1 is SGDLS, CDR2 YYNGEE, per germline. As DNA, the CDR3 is TGTGCCAGCAGCGTAGGTCCTAGCACGGTTCCCGGGGAGCTGTTTTTT. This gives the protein CASSVGPSTVPGELFF. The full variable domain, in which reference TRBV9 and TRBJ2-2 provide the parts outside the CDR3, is DSGVTQTPKHLITATGQRVTLRCSPRSGDLSVYWYQQSLDQGLQFLIQYYNGEERAKGNILERFSAQQFPDLHSELNLSSLELGDSALYFCASSVGPSTVPGELFFGEGSRLTVL.

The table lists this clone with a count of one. This CDR3 reads CASSGATSGKETQYF. Written as DNA, the CDR3 is TGCGCCAGCAGCGGCGCGACTAGCGGGAAAGAGACCCAGTACTTC. The chain joins TRBV5-1 to TRBJ2-5, with TRBD2 identical over 11 bases. Germline CDR1 and CDR2: SGHRS and YFSETQ. The CDR3 spans 15 residues. J was trimmed by 3 bases and V by 4 bases; bases with no gene match: 5.

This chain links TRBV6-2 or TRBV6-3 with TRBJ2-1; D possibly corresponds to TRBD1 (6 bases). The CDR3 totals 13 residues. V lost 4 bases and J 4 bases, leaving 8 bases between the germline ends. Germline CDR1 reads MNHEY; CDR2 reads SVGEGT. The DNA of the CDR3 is TGTGCCAGCAGTTTAACAGGGTACAATGAGCAGTTCTTC. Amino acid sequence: CASSLTGYNEQFF.

CDR3 bases: TGTGCCAGCAGCTTAGCGGGAGGGGCCTACGAGCAGTACTTC. Protein: CASSLAGGAYEQYF. The V and J genes are TRBV5-6 and TRBJ2-7; 10 positions agree with TRBD2. This CDR3 has 14 residues. Losses at the gene ends were 2 bases for V and 2 bases for J; bases not matched to a gene: 1. Germline CDR1 reads SGHDT; CDR2 reads YYEEEE.

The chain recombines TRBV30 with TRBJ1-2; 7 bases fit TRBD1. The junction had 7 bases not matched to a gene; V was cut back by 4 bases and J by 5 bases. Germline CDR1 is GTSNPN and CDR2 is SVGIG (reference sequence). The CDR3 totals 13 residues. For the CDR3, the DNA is TGTGCCTGGAACAGGGGCGTGGGGTATGGCTACACCTTC. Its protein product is CAWNRGVGYGYTF.

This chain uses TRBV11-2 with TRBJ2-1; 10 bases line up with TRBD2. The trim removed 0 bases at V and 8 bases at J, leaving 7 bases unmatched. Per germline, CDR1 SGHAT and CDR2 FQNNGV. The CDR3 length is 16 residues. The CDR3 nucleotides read TGTGCCAGCAGCTTAGATATAGCTAGCGGGAGCTATGAGCAGTTCTTC. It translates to CASSLDIASGSYEQFF.

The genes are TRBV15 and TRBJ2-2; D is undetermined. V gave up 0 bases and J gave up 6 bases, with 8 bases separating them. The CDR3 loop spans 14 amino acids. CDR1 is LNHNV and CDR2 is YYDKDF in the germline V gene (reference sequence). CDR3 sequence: CATSRDPAAGELFF. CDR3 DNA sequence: TGTGCCACCAGCAGAGACCCTGCAGCCGGGGAGCTGTTTTTT.

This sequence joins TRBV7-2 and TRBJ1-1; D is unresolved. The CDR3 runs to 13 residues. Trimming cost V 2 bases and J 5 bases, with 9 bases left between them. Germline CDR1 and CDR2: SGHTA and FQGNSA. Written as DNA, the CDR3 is TGTGCCAGCAGCTTAATCGCGGGTACTGAAGCTTTCTTT. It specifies CASSLIAGTEAFF. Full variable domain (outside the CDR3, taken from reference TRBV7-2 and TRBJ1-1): GAGVSQSPSNKVTEKGKDVELRCDPISGHTALYWYRQSLGQGLEFLIYFQGNSAPDKSGLPSDRFSAERTGGSVSTLTIQRTQQEDSAVYLCASSLIAGTEAFFGQGTRLTVV.

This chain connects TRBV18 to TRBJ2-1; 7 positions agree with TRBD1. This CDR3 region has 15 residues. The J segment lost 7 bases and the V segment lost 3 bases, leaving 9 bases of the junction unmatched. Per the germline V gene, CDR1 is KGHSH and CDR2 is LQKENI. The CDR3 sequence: CASSPPRTGRNEQFF. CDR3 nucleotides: TGTGCCAGCTCACCCCCTAGGACAGGTAGGAATGAGCAGTTCTTC. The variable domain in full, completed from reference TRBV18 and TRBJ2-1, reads NAGVMQNPRHLVRRRGQEARLRCSPMKGHSHVYWYRQLPEEGLKFMVYLQKENIIDESGMPKERFSAEFPKEGPSILRIQQVVRGDSAAYFCASSPPRTGRNEQFFGPGTRLTVL.

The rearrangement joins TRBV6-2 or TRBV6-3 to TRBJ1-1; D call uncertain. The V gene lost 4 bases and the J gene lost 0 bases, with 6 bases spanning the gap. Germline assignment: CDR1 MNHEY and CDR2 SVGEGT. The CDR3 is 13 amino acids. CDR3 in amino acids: CASSSYLNTEAFF. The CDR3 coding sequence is TGTGCCAGCAGTTCCTATCTGAACACTGAAGCTTTCTTT.

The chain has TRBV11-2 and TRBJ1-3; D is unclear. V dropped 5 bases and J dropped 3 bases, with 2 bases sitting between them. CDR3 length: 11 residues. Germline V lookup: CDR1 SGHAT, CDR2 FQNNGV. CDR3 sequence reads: CASSLGNTIYF. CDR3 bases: TGTGCCAGCAGCCTTGGAAACACCATATATTTT. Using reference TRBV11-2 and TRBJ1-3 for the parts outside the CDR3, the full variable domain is EAGVAQSPRYKIIEKRQSVAFWCNPISGHATLYWYQQILGQGPKLLIQFQNNGVVDDSQLPKDRFSAERLKGVDSTLKIQPAKLEDSAVYLCASSLGNTIYFGEGSWLTVV.

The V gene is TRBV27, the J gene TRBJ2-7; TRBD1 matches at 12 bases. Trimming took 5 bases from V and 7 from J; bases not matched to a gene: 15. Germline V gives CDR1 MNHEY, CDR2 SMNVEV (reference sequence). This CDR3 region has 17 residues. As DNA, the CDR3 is TGTGCCAGCAGTCCGGGGACAGGGGGCTATTCCTACGATGAGCAGTACTTC. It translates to CASSPGTGGYSYDEQYF.

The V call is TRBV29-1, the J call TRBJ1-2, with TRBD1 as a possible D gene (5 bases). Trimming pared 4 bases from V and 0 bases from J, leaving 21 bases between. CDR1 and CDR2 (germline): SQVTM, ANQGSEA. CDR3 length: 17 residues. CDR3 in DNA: TGCAGCGTTGGCTGGCCCATAGGGGCGACAGCTAACTATGGCTACACCTTC. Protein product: CSVGWPIGATANYGYTF.

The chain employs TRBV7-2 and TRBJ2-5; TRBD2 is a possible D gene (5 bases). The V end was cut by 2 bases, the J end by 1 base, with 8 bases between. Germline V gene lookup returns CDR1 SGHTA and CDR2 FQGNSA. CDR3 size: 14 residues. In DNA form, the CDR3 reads TGTGCCAGCAGCTTAAACAGCGGCCAAGAGACCCAGTACTTC. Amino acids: CASSLNSGQETQYF.

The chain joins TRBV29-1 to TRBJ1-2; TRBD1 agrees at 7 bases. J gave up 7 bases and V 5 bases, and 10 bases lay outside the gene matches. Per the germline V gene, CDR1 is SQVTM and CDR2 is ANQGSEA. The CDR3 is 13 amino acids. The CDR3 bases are TGCAGCGTTTTAACAGGGGCGGGTGGTGGCTACACCTTC. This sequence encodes CSVLTGAGGGYTF.

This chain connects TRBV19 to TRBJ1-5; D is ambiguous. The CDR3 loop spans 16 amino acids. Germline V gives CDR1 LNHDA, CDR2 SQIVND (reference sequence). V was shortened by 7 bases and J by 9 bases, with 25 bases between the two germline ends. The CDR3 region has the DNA TGTGCCAGTACCGCCCAAGGAGGTAGGGCGGTGCTGCCCCAGCATTTT. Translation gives CASTAQGGRAVLPQHF.

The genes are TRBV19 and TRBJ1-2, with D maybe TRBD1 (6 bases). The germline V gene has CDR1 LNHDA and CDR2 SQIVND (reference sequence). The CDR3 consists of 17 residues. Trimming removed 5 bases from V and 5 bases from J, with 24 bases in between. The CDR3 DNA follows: TGTGCCAGTAGTCCCGTGGGACACCAATTCCCTATTTATGGCTACACCTTC. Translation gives CASSPVGHQFPIYGYTF.

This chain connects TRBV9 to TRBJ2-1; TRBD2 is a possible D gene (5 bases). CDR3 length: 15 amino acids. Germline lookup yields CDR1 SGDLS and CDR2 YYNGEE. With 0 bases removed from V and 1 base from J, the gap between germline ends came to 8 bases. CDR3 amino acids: CASSVGKRSYNEQFF. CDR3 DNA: TGTGCCAGCAGCGTAGGTAAGCGGTCCTACAATGAGCAGTTCTTC.

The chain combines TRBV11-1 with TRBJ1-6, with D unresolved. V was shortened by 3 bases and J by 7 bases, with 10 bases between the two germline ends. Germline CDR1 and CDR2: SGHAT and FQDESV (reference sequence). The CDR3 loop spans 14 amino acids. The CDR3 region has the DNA TGTGCCAGCAGCTTCAGTCCGCAGAATTCACCCCTCCACTTT. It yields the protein CASSFSPQNSPLHF.